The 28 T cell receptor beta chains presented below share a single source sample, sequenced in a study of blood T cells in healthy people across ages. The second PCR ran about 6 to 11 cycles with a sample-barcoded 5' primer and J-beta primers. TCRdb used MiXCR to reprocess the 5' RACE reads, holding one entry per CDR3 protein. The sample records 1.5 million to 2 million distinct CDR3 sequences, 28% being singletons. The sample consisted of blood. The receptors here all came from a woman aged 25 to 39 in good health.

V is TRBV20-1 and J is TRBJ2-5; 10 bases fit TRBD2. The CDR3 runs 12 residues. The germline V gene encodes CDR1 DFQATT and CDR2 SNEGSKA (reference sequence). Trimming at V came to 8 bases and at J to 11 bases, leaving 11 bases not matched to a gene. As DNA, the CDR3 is TGCAGTACCAAAGCGGGAGGGGTTGAGCAGTACTTC. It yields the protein CSTKAGGVEQYF.

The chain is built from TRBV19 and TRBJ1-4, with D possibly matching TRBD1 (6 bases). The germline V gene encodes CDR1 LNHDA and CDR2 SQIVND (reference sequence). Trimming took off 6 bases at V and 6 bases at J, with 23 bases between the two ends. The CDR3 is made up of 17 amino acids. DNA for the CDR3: TGTGCCAGTAGCGACAGGTCGAGGCAGTTGAGTGATGAAAAACTGTTTTTT. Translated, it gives CASSDRSRQLSDEKLFF.

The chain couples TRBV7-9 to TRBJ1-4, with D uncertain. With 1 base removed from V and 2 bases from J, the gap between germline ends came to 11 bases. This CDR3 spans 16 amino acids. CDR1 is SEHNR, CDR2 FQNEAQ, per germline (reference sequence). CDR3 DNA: TGTGCCAGCAGCTTAGAGGAGGGAGCGACTAATGAAAAACTGTTTTTT. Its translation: CASSLEEGATNEKLFF. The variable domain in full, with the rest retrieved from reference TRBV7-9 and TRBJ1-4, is DTGVSQNPRHKITKRGQNVTFRCDPISEHNRLYWYRQTLGQGPEFLTYFQNEAQLEKSRLLSDRFSAERPKGSFSTLEIQRTEQGDSAMYLCASSLEEGATNEKLFFGSGTQLSVL.

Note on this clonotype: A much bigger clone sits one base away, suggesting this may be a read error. The CDR3 bases are TGCAGCGTTGATTATCGACAGGGCCGCGATGAGCAGTTCTTC. Translated, it gives CSVDYRQGRDEQFF. V and J are TRBV29-1 and TRBJ2-1; 7 positions agree with TRBD1. This CDR3 is 14 amino acids long. CDR1 SQVTM and CDR2 ANQGSEA come from the germline V gene. Trimming took 3 bases from V and 8 from J; bases not matched to a gene: 10.

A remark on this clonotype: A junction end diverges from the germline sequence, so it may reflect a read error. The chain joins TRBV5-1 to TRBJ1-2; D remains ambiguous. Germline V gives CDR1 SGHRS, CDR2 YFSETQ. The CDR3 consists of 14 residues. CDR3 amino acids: CVSSVGAGTVGYTF. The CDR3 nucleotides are TGCGTCAGCAGCGTAGGCGCCGGAACGGTCGGCTACACCTTC.

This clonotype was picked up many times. The CDR3 bases are TGTGCCTGGAGTGCTTCTAGCGGGACTCACGAGCAGTACTTC. Encoded protein: CAWSASSGTHEQYF. V and J are TRBV30 and TRBJ2-7; 9 positions agree with TRBD2. CDR3 length: 14 residues. Germline values: CDR1 GTSNPN, CDR2 SVGIG (reference sequence). V lost 1 base to trimming and J lost 5 bases; unmatched junction nucleotides: 6.

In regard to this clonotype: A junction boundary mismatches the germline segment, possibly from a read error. Here the CDR3 reads CASSSGQNYGDTF. The CDR3 region has the DNA TGTGCCAGCTCATCAGGACAAAACTATGGCGACACCTTC. V usage is TRBV18 and J usage is TRBJ1-2, with D perhaps TRBD1 (5 bases). The CDR3 loop spans 13 amino acids. CDR1 is KGHSH, CDR2 LQKENI, per germline.

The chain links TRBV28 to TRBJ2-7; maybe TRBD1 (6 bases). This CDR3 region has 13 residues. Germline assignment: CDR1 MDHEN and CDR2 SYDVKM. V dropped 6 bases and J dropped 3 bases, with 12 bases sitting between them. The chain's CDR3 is CASSIPRGYEQYF. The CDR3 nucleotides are TGTGCCAGCAGCATACCCAGGGGCTACGAGCAGTACTTC. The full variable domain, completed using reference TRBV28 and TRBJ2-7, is DVKVTQSSRYLVKRTGEKVFLECVQDMDHENMFWYRQDPGLGLRLIYFSYDVKMKEKGDIPEGYSVSREKKERFSLILESASTNQTSMYLCASSIPRGYEQYFGPGTRLTVT.

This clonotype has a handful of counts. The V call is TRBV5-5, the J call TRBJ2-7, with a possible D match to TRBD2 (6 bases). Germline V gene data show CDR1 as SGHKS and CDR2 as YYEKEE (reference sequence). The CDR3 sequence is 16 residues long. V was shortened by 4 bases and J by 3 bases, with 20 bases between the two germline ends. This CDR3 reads CASSLVGGALLYEQYF. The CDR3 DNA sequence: TGTGCCAGCAGCCTCGTAGGCGGGGCTCTGCTCTACGAGCAGTACTTC.

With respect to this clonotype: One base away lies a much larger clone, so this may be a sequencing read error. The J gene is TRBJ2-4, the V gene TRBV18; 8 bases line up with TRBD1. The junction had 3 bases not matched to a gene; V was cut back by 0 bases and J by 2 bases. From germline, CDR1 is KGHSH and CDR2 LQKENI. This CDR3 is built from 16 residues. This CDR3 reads CASSPPDRGTKNIQYF. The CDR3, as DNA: TGTGCCAGCTCACCACCAGACAGGGGAACCAAAAACATTCAGTACTTC.

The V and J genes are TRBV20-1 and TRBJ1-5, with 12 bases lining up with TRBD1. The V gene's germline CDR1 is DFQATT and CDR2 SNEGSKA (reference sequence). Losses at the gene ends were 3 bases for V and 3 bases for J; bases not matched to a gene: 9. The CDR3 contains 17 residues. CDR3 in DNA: TGCAGTGCTAGGCCGGGACAGGGGGCCAGTTACAATCAGCCCCAGCATTTT. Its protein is CSARPGQGASYNQPQHF.

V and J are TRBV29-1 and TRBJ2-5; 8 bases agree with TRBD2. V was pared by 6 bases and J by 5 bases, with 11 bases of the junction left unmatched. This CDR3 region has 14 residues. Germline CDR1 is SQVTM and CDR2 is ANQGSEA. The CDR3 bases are TGCAGCGTCCCTAGCGCGGGAGGATCGGAGACCCAGTACTTC. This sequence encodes CSVPSAGGSETQYF.

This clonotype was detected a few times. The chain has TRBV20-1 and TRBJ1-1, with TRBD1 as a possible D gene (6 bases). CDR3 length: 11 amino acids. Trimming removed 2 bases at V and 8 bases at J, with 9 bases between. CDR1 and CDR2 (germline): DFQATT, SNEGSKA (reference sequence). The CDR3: CSARYRGEAFF. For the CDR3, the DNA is TGCAGTGCTAGATATAGGGGGGAAGCTTTCTTT.

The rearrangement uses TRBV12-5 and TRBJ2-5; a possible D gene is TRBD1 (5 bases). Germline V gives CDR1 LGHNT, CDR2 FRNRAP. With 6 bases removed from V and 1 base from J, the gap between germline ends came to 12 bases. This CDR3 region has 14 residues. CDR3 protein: CASGLQGAQETQYF. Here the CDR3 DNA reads TGTGCTAGTGGCTTGCAGGGCGCCCAAGAGACCCAGTACTTC.

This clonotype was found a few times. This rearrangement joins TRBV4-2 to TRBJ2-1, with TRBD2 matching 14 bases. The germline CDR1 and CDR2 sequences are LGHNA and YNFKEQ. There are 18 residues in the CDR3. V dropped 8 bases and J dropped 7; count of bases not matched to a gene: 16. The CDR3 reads CASGPSGGTSGSGNEQFF. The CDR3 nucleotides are TGTGCCAGCGGCCCCAGCGGCGGGACTAGCGGGAGTGGGAATGAGCAGTTCTTC.

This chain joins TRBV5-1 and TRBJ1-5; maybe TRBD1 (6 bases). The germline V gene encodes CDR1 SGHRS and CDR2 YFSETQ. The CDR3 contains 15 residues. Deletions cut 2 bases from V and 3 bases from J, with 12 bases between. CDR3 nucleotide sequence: TGCGCCAGCAGCTTAACAGGGTATGACAATCAGCCCCAGCATTTT. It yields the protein CASSLTGYDNQPQHF.

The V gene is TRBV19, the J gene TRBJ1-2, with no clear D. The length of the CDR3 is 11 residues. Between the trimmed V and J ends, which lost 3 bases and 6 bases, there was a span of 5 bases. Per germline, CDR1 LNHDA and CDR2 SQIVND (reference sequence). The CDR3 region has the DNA TGTGCCAGTAGTATTTCCGATGGCTACACCTTC. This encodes CASSISDGYTF.

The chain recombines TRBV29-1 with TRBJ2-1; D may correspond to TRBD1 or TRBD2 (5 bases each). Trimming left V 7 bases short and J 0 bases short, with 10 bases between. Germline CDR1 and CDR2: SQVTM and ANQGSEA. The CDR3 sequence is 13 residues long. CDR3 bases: TGCAGCGGGGGGTCCGACTCCTACAATGAGCAGTTCTTC. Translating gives CSGGSDSYNEQFF.

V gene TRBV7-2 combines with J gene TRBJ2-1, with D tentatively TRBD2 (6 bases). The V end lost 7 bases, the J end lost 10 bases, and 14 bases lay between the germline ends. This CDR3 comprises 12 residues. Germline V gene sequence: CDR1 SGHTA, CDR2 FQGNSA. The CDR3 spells CASNPDGLEQFF. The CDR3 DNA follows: TGTGCCAGCAACCCAGATGGACTAGAGCAGTTCTTC.

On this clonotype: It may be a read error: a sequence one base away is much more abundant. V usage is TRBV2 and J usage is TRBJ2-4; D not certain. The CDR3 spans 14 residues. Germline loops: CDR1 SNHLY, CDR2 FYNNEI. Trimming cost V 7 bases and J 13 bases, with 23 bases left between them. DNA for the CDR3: TGTGCCAGCACCCCATGGACCGACTCCTACGACCAGTACTTC. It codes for CASTPWTDSYDQYF. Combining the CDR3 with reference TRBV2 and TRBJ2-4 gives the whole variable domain EPEVTQTPSHQVTQMGQEVILRCVPISNHLYFYWYRQILGQKVEFLVSFYNNEISEKSEIFDDQFSVERPDGSNFTLKIRSTKLEDSAMYFCASTPWTDSYDQYFGAGTRLSVL.

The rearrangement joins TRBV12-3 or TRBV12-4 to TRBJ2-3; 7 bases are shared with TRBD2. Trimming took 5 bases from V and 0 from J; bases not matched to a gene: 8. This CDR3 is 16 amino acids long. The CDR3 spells CASSVGQRDSTDTQYF. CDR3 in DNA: TGTGCCAGCAGTGTAGGCCAGCGGGATAGCACAGATACGCAGTATTTT.

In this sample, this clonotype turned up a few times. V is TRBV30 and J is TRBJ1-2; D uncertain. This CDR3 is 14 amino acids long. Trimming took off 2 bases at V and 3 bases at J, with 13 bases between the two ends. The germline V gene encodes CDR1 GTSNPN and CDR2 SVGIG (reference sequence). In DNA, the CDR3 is TGTGCCTGGAGTAAGGCACCCTTGGACTATGGCTACACCTTC. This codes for CAWSKAPLDYGYTF.

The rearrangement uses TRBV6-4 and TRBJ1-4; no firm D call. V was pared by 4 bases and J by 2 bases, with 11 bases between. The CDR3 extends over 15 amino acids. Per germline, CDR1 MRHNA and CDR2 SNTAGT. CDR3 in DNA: TGTGCCAGCAGTGCCCAAGGACCGACTAATGAAAAACTGTTTTTT. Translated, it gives CASSAQGPTNEKLFF.

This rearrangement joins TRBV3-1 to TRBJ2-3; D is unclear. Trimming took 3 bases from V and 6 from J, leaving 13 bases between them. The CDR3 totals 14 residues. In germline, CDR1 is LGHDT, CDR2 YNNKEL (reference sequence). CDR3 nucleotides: TGTGCCAGCAGCCACACCGCACTCCCCGATACGCAGTATTTT. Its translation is CASSHTALPDTQYF.

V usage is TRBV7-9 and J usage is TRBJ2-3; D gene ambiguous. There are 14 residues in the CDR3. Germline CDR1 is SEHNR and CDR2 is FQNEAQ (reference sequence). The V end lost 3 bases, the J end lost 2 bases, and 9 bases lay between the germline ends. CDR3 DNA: TGTGCCAGCAGCTTCGTCGAGTCCACAGATACGCAGTATTTT. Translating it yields CASSFVESTDTQYF.

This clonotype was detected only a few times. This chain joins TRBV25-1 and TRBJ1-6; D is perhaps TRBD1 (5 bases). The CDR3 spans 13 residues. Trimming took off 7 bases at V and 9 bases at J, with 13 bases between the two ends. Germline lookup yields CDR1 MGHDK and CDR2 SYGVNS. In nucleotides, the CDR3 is TGTGCCAGCAACACAGGTTGGGGTTCACCCCTCCACTTT. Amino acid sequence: CASNTGWGSPLHF.

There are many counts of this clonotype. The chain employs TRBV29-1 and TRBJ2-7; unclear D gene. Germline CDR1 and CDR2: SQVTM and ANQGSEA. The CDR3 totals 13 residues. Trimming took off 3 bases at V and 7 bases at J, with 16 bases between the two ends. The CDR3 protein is CSVDGQPLREQYF. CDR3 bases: TGCAGCGTTGATGGCCAGCCCCTAAGGGAGCAGTACTTC.

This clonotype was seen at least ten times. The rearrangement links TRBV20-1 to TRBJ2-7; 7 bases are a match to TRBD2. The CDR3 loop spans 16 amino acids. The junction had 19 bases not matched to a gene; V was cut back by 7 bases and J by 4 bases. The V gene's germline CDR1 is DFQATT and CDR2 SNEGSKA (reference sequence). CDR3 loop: CSVKRRGSGQSYEQYF. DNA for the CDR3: TGCAGTGTCAAAAGGAGGGGTAGCGGGCAATCTTACGAGCAGTACTTC.